This T cell receptor beta chain was identified during a study of beta chain features in type 1 diabetes. This clone has more than one count but fewer than ten. Its cognate antigen is unknown. Trimming pared 0 bases from V and 3 bases from J, leaving 13 bases between. Germline V gene sequence: CDR1 SGDLS, CDR2 YYNGEE. The CDR3 loop spans 16 amino acids. Expressed TCRB transcripts were sequenced after all isolated RNA was converted to cDNA. Profiling relied on immunoSEQ multiplex PCR, and the TCRdb table lists in-frame clones only, not all of them. The repertoire holds 250,000 to 300,000 clones, with approximately 24% as singletons. One heparinised draw, averaging roughly 0.12 L, was taken per donor. Findings and caveats of the study: When Type 1 diabetes patients were examined, their TCRB CDR3s proved moderately but significantly shorter in all four CD4+ subsets.

This clonotype was obtained from a woman between 25 and 40 years old with type 1 diabetes. The sample was naive CD4+ T cells from blood. The V gene is TRBV9, the J gene TRBJ2-1; TRBD2 might be the D (5 bases). The CDR3 loop reads CASSVESVALYNEQFF. CDR3 in DNA: TGTGCCAGCAGCGTAGAATCGGTAGCGCTCTACAATGAGCAGTTCTTC.